One sample yielded the 18 T cell receptor beta chains listed below, sequenced in a study of beta chain features in type 1 diabetes. Every bit of the isolated RNA underwent reverse transcription, so sequencing read expressed TCRB transcripts. The table came from immunoSEQ multiplex PCR; TCRdb's copy has only in-frame clones and leaves some out. The profile shows 80,000 to 90,000 clones, about a third of them singletons. Material for sequencing was stem cell memory CD4+ T cells from blood. These receptor sequences come from a woman aged 18-29 years in good health.

The chain uses TRBV7-9 and TRBJ1-2, with 7 bases aligning to TRBD1. Germline values: CDR1 SEHNR, CDR2 FQNEAQ (reference sequence). The CDR3 is 14 residues long. Trimming cost V 5 bases and J 4 bases; bases outside gene matches: 7. The CDR3 DNA sequence: TGTGCCAGCAGCCAACGGGACAGATCCTATGGCTACACCTTC. Amino acid sequence: CASSQRDRSYGYTF.

A few counts support this clone. V gene TRBV6-6 combines with J gene TRBJ2-3; D not certain. V was trimmed by 6 bases and J by 6 bases, leaving 4 bases between them. CDR1 and CDR2 (germline): MNHNY, SVGAGI (reference sequence). This CDR3 spans 10 amino acids. DNA for the CDR3: TGTGCCAGCAGGAGGGATACGCAGTATTTT. It encodes CASRRDTQYF.

In this sample, this clone turned up a few times. This chain connects TRBV27 to TRBJ1-4, with 7 bases matching TRBD1. V was pared by 6 bases and J by 11 bases, with 9 bases of the junction left unmatched. Germline V gives CDR1 MNHEY, CDR2 SMNVEV (reference sequence). The CDR3 length is 13 residues. The CDR3 region has the DNA TGTGCCAGCAGGGGGGGACAGCACGGGAAACTGTTTTTT. It yields the protein CASRGGQHGKLFF. Based on the CDR3 plus reference TRBV27 and TRBJ1-4, the full variable domain is EAQVTQNPRYLITVTGKKLTVTCSQNMNHEYMSWYRQDPGLGLRQIYYSMNVEVTDKGDVPEGYKVSRKEKRNFPLILESPSPNQTSLYFCASRGGQHGKLFFGSGTQLSVL.

The gene calls are TRBV7-9 and TRBJ2-2, with 10 bases fitting TRBD2. The CDR3 length is 15 residues. Germline values: CDR1 SEHNR, CDR2 FQNEAQ (reference sequence). V lost 5 bases, J lost 4 bases, and 4 bases stayed unmatched. CDR3 in amino acids: CASSVRLAGTGELFF. Here the CDR3 DNA reads TGTGCCAGCAGCGTTCGACTAGCGGGCACCGGGGAGCTGTTTTTT.

CDR3 sequence: CASSPLGEGLTEAFF. The CDR3 DNA reads as TGTGCCAGCAGTCCCCTGGGGGAGGGACTCACTGAAGCTTTCTTT. The chain couples TRBV28 to TRBJ1-1; maybe TRBD1 (5 bases). Germline V gene sequence: CDR1 MDHEN, CDR2 SYDVKM. Between the trimmed V and J ends, which lost 5 bases and 4 bases, there was a span of 17 bases. This CDR3 is 15 amino acids long.

This rearrangement joins TRBV19 to TRBJ1-2; D ambiguous. Germline loops: CDR1 LNHDA, CDR2 SQIVND (reference sequence). The length of the CDR3 is 15 residues. Between the trimmed V and J ends, which lost 1 base and 6 bases, there was a span of 15 bases. The CDR3 spells CASSIGPPGYHGYTF. In DNA form, the CDR3 reads TGTGCCAGTAGTATAGGCCCACCAGGATATCATGGCTACACCTTC.

This clone was seen more than once but under ten times. The chain uses TRBV7-8 and TRBJ1-2; TRBD1 matches 7 bases. Germline V gene sequence: CDR1 SGHVS, CDR2 FQNEAQ. With 6 bases clipped from V and 3 bases from J, the junction kept 19 bases outside the gene matches. The CDR3 runs 18 residues. The CDR3 protein is CASRSGGAQGGVDYGYTF. CDR3 nucleotide sequence: TGTGCCAGCAGATCCGGTGGGGCGCAGGGGGGTGTCGACTATGGCTACACCTTC.

V usage is TRBV7-6 and J usage is TRBJ1-1; TRBD1 matches at 7 bases. Looked up from germline, CDR1 is SGHVS and CDR2 is FNYEAQ. The CDR3 is 13 residues long. Unmatched junction bases numbered 4, after V lost 4 bases and J lost 5 bases. CDR3 in DNA: TGTGCCAGCAGCTCACAGGGGAAGACTGAAGCTTTCTTT. This translates into CASSSQGKTEAFF. The whole variable domain, filled in from reference TRBV7-6 and TRBJ1-1, reads GAGVSQSPRYKVTKRGQDVALRCDPISGHVSLYWYRQALGQGPEFLTYFNYEAQQDKSGLPNDRFSAERPEGSISTLTIQRTEQRDSAMYRCASSSQGKTEAFFGQGTRLTVV.

This clone was detected a few times. The chain combines TRBV6-5 with TRBJ2-3, with a possible D match to TRBD1 (5 bases). V was shortened by 0 bases and J by 3 bases, with 7 bases between the two germline ends. This CDR3 comprises 14 residues. Germline V gives CDR1 MNHEY, CDR2 SVGAGI. The CDR3 nucleotides are TGTGCCAGCAGTTACTCCCAGGGAACAGATACGCAGTATTTT. It encodes CASSYSQGTDTQYF.

V gene TRBV7-3 combines with J gene TRBJ1-2; D unresolved. Trimming left V 0 bases short and J 0 bases short, with 8 bases between. This CDR3 has 15 residues. Looked up from germline, CDR1 is SGHTA and CDR2 is FQGTGA. CDR3 nucleotide sequence: TGTGCCAGCAGCTTAACGGGCGATACTAACTATGGCTACACCTTC. This sequence encodes CASSLTGDTNYGYTF.

This chain connects TRBV6-1 to TRBJ2-5; TRBD2 matches 9 bases. This CDR3 is 14 amino acids long. Germline V lookup: CDR1 MNHNS, CDR2 SASEGT. J gave up 3 bases and V 5 bases, and 4 bases lay outside the gene matches. In DNA, the CDR3 is TGTGCCAGCAGTCAGGGCGGGGGGGAAGAGACCCAGTACTTC. Translated: CASSQGGGEETQYF.

This clone has more than one count but fewer than ten. This rearrangement joins TRBV19 to TRBJ1-1, with a weak D call TRBD1 (6 bases). Germline V lookup: CDR1 LNHDA, CDR2 SQIVND (reference sequence). CDR3 length: 13 residues. V dropped 6 bases and J dropped 1 base, with 9 bases sitting between them. The CDR3 DNA is TGTGCCAGTAGGATGGACAGGAACACTGAAGCTTTCTTT. Amino acid sequence: CASRMDRNTEAFF.

The chain joins TRBV5-1 to TRBJ1-1; 7 bases align to TRBD1. J gave up 4 bases and V 4 bases, and 10 bases lay outside the gene matches. CDR1 and CDR2 (germline): SGHRS, YFSETQ. The CDR3 loop spans 15 amino acids. The CDR3 sequence is CASSRAGGGGTEAFF. CDR3 coding DNA: TGCGCCAGCAGCCGAGCAGGGGGAGGAGGCACTGAAGCTTTCTTT. Complete variable domain (other parts from reference TRBV5-1 and TRBJ1-1): KAGVTQTPRYLIKTRGQQVTLSCSPISGHRSVSWYQQTPGQGLQFLFEYFSETQRNKGNFPGRFSGRQFSNSRSEMNVSTLELGDSALYLCASSRAGGGGTEAFFGQGTRLTVV.

This clone was recorded a few times. The CDR3, as DNA: TGTGCCAGCAGCTCCCGGGACAACGGAAACACCATATATTTT. It yields the protein CASSSRDNGNTIYF. This chain joins TRBV11-2 and TRBJ1-3, with D maybe TRBD1 (6 bases). Germline CDR1 reads SGHAT; CDR2 reads FQNNGV. V lost 4 bases, J lost 4 bases, and 11 bases lay in between. The CDR3 runs 14 residues.

A few counts support this clone. V is TRBV30 and J is TRBJ2-2; 9 bases agree with TRBD2. Germline V gene sequence: CDR1 GTSNPN, CDR2 SVGIG (reference sequence). The CDR3 totals 14 residues. J was trimmed by 7 bases and V by 2 bases; bases with no gene match: 5. CDR3 sequence reads: CAWSLAGVDGELFF. The CDR3 DNA reads as TGTGCCTGGAGTTTAGCGGGAGTAGACGGGGAGCTGTTTTTT. The entire variable domain, with the rest obtained from reference TRBV30 and TRBJ2-2, is as follows: SQTIHQWPATLVQPVGSPLSLECTVEGTSNPNLYWYRQAAGRGLQLLFYSVGIGQISSEVPQNLSASRPQDRQFILSSKKLLLSDSGFYLCAWSLAGVDGELFFGEGSRLTVL.

This clone was detected only a few times. V usage is TRBV29-1 and J usage is TRBJ2-5, with D possibly TRBD1 on 6 matching bases. Germline V gives CDR1 SQVTM, CDR2 ANQGSEA. Deletions cut 6 bases from V and 5 bases from J, with 16 bases between. This CDR3 comprises 13 residues. The CDR3 loop is CSVAPGASETQYF. Here the CDR3 DNA reads TGCAGCGTGGCCCCAGGGGCGTCGGAGACCCAGTACTTC.

The CDR3 DNA reads as TGTGCCAGCAGCTTCCCGGGTAGCCGGGGTGAGCAGTTCTTC. It is translated as CASSFPGSRGEQFF. The V and J genes are TRBV7-2 and TRBJ2-1; D might be TRBD2 (5 bases). Germline CDR1 is SGHTA and CDR2 is FQGNSA. The germline V and J ends were trimmed by 3 bases and 9 bases, with 15 bases remaining between them. The CDR3 totals 14 residues.

The chain has TRBV2 and TRBJ2-2; TRBD2 might be the D (6 bases). Germline V gene sequence: CDR1 SNHLY, CDR2 FYNNEI. CDR3 size: 16 residues. Deletions cut 0 bases from V and 6 bases from J, with 14 bases between. Written as DNA, the CDR3 is TGTGCCAGCAGTGAAGCCGGGGGAACACCGGCCGGGGAGCTGTTTTTT. Residues: CASSEAGGTPAGELFF.